The 22 T cell receptor beta chains in this list originate from one sample, sequenced in a study of human T cells and chemical hapten exposure (TCRdb year 2021). Libraries were built with RACE. TCRdb names NextSeq 500 as the instrument used. The public sequencing data were trimmed at Q25 with fastp and processed into clonotypes with MiXCR by TCRdb, which kept only in-frame beta chains. Rows are combined by CDR3 protein, so each entry shows the most common genes and DNA. The sample profile shows around 300,000 distinct CDR3 sequences; about 5% of them were found once. The ten largest clones capture less than 9% of the sample. The intended sense of this specimen's time point label: pre-sensitization, week 0. What this sample's treatment or condition label stands for: therapeutic diphenylcyclopropenone sensitization with weekly scalp DPC. The sequences come from whole blood, collected in connection with sensitization to the hapten diphenylcyclopropenone (DPC). The receptors here all came from a woman aged 18-29 years with alopecia areata. Some clones in this sample may be carry-over from other donors' samples.

The chain couples TRBV3-1 to TRBJ2-2; D may be TRBD1 (6 bases). This CDR3 comprises 14 residues. The V end was cut by 2 bases, the J end by 6 bases, with 10 bases between. In germline, CDR1 is LGHDT, CDR2 YNNKEL (reference sequence). DNA for the CDR3: TGTGCCAGCAGCCAATTAGGGGGTGCCGGGGAGCTGTTTTTT. Translated: CASSQLGGAGELFF.

This clonotype showed up many times. The chain couples TRBV4-2 to TRBJ1-5; D perhaps matches TRBD1 (6 bases). The V and J ends lost 0 bases and 7 bases respectively, with 10 bases between them. The CDR3 extends over 14 amino acids. Germline V gives CDR1 LGHNA, CDR2 YNFKEQ. The CDR3 protein is CASSQETGEQPQHF. The CDR3, as DNA: TGTGCCAGCAGCCAAGAGACAGGAGAGCAGCCCCAGCATTTT.

This clonotype was seen a few times. The chain links TRBV11-2 to TRBJ1-1; D perhaps matches TRBD1 (6 bases). This CDR3 has 19 residues. Germline-derived CDR1 and CDR2 are SGHAT and FQNNGV. Trimming took off 1 base at V and 3 bases at J, with 24 bases between the two ends. CDR3 sequence reads: CASSLVVPGTKGRYTEAFF. The CDR3 DNA follows: TGTGCCAGCAGCTTAGTAGTTCCTGGGACAAAGGGGAGGTACACTGAAGCTTTCTTT.

This clonotype has at least ten counts. The chain carries TRBV6-2 or TRBV6-3 and TRBJ2-2, with D unresolved. V was trimmed by 4 bases and J by 2 bases, leaving 8 bases between them. CDR1 is MNHEY, CDR2 SVGEGT, per germline. The CDR3 loop spans 14 amino acids. CDR3: CASSLGSNTGELFF. CDR3 in DNA: TGTGCCAGCAGTTTGGGTTCAAACACCGGGGAGCTGTTTTTT.

The rearrangement uses TRBV6-2 or TRBV6-3 and TRBJ2-2, with D maybe TRBD2 (5 bases). Looked up from germline, CDR1 is MNHEY and CDR2 is SVGEGT. This CDR3 contains 8 residues. CDR3 sequence reads: CGGGELFF. The CDR3 DNA reads as TGTGGAGGGGGGGAGCTGTTTTTT.

This clonotype was counted many times. The chain has TRBV6-6 and TRBJ2-1; D is tentatively TRBD1 or TRBD2 (5 bases each). The CDR3 length is 15 residues. Germline CDR1 MNHNY, CDR2 SVGAGI (reference sequence). Between the trimmed V and J ends, which lost 4 bases and 3 bases, there was a span of 13 bases. The CDR3 DNA reads TGTGCCAGCAGTTTAGGCCAGGGAGACTACAATGAGCAGTTCTTC. Amino acid sequence: CASSLGQGDYNEQFF.

Comment on this clonotype: This may arise from a read error, as a much more abundant clone is one base away. J is TRBJ1-1 and V is TRBV5-1; D unclear. The CDR3 consists of 9 residues. Per the germline V gene, CDR1 is SGHRS and CDR2 is YFSETQ. The CDR3 loop reads CASSTKAFF. The CDR3 DNA reads as TGCGCCAGCAGCACTAAAGCTTTCTTT. The full variable domain, its missing parts supplied by reference TRBV5-1 and TRBJ1-1, is KAGVTQTPRYLIKTRGQQVTLSCSPISGHRSVSWYQQTPGQGLQFLFEYFSETQRNKGNFPGRFSGRQFSNSRSEMNVSTLELGDSALYLCASSTKAFFGQGTRLTVV.

This clonotype came up many times. The genes are TRBV6-2 or TRBV6-3 and TRBJ2-7; 8 bases match TRBD1. V was clipped by 5 bases and J by 2 bases; unmatched bases: 17. The CDR3 spans 18 residues. Germline assignment: CDR1 MNHEY and CDR2 SVGEGT. CDR3 sequence (DNA): TGTGCCAGCAGTGAATATCCGGGACAGGCAGAAAGTCCCTACGAGCAGTACTTC. Protein sequence: CASSEYPGQAESPYEQYF.

This clonotype was detected many times. V and J are TRBV6-2 or TRBV6-3 and TRBJ2-6, with D possibly TRBD1 on 6 matching bases. This CDR3 spans 16 amino acids. Looked up from germline, CDR1 is MNHEY and CDR2 is SVGEGT. V lost 5 bases to trimming and J lost 1 base, with 12 bases between them. The CDR3 reads CASSDLTGSGANVLTF. The CDR3 DNA sequence: TGTGCCAGCAGTGATTTGACAGGATCTGGGGCCAACGTCCTGACTTTC.

The chain uses TRBV7-2 and TRBJ1-2; D may be TRBD1 (5 bases). V gave up 4 bases and J gave up 4 bases, with 13 bases separating them. Germline CDR1 is SGHTA and CDR2 is FQGNSA. The CDR3 covers 14 residues. The CDR3 sequence: CASSSRRGSYGYTF. The CDR3 DNA reads TGTGCCAGCAGCTCGAGACGGGGGTCCTATGGCTACACCTTC.

This chain joins TRBV20-1 and TRBJ2-7; 7 nucleotides agree with TRBD1. CDR3 size: 12 residues. Germline V gives CDR1 DFQATT, CDR2 SNEGSKA (reference sequence). The V and J ends lost 5 bases and 2 bases, in that order; junction bases with no gene match: 3. The CDR3 DNA reads TGCAGTGCTGGGACAGCTACCTACGAGCAGTACTTC. Translating gives CSAGTATYEQYF.

There are many counts of this clonotype. The gene calls are TRBV2 and TRBJ1-4; TRBD1 might be the D (5 bases). The CDR3 is 15 amino acids. Germline CDR1 is SNHLY and CDR2 is FYNNEI. V gave up 7 bases and J gave up 4 bases, with 16 bases separating them. In DNA form, the CDR3 reads TGTGCCAGCAATGGGCGTAAGGACATTAATGAAAAACTGTTTTTT. Translating it yields CASNGRKDINEKLFF.

The J gene is TRBJ2-7, the V gene TRBV10-3; unclear D gene. Deletions cut 4 bases from V and 0 bases from J, with 13 bases between. Germline CDR1 is ENHRY and CDR2 is SYGVKD. The CDR3 consists of 15 residues. The CDR3 loop reads CAISVWHSSSYEQYF. The CDR3 DNA follows: TGTGCCATCAGTGTCTGGCACTCAAGCTCCTACGAGCAGTACTTC.

This clonotype was observed a handful of times. V and J are TRBV13 and TRBJ1-5; tentatively, D is TRBD1 (5 bases). The CDR3 spans 17 residues. Trimming took 2 bases from V and 9 from J, leaving 23 bases between them. Per the germline V gene, CDR1 is PRHDT and CDR2 is FYEKMQ (reference sequence). CDR3 amino acids: CASSLTRRQPGGWPQHF. For the CDR3, the DNA is TGTGCCAGCAGCTTAACGCGGAGACAGCCCGGTGGGTGGCCCCAGCATTTT.

The chain has TRBV12-5 and TRBJ2-5; D perhaps matches TRBD2 (5 bases). Trimming took 3 bases from V and 4 from J, leaving 6 bases between them. Per the germline V gene, CDR1 is LGHNT and CDR2 is FRNRAP. The CDR3 loop spans 12 amino acids. CDR3 region: CASGFGGETQYF. CDR3 in DNA: TGTGCTAGTGGTTTCGGAGGAGAGACCCAGTACTTC. Filled out from reference TRBV12-5 and TRBJ2-5, the complete variable domain reads DARVTQTPRHKVTEMGQEVTMRCQPILGHNTVFWYRQTMMQGLELLAYFRNRAPLDDSGMPKDRFSAEMPDATLATLKIQPSEPRDSAVYFCASGFGGETQYFGPGTRLLVL.

This chain links TRBV20-1 with TRBJ2-4; the D gene could be TRBD1 or TRBD2 (5 bases each). Germline assignment: CDR1 DFQATT and CDR2 SNEGSKA (reference sequence). The ends were cut back, 3 bases at V and 0 bases at J, with 18 bases in the middle. The length of the CDR3 is 17 residues. The CDR3: CSASIPRGDLAKNIQYF. The CDR3 coding sequence is TGCAGTGCTAGTATTCCGAGAGGGGACCTAGCCAAAAACATTCAGTACTTC.

Ten or more counts support this clonotype. The rearrangement links TRBV5-6 to TRBJ1-5; 8 bases align to TRBD1. V lost 4 bases to trimming and J lost 2 bases; unmatched junction nucleotides: 8. The germline V gene encodes CDR1 SGHDT and CDR2 YYEEEE. The CDR3 extends over 16 amino acids. This chain's CDR3 is CASSTRTGKGNQPQHF. The CDR3, as DNA: TGTGCCAGCAGCACGCGGACAGGGAAAGGCAATCAGCCCCAGCATTTT. The full variable domain, rest sourced from reference TRBV5-6 and TRBJ1-5, is DAGVTQSPTHLIKTRGQQVTLRCSPKSGHDTVSWYQQALGQGPQFIFQYYEEEERQRGNFPDRFSGHQFPNYSSELNVNALLLGDSALYLCASSTRTGKGNQPQHFGDGTRLSIL.

The table lists this clonotype with a few counts. The V gene is TRBV6-5, the J gene TRBJ1-1; D is unclear. From germline, CDR1 is MNHEY and CDR2 SVGAGI. The V end was cut by 6 bases, the J end by 6 bases, with 14 bases between. CDR3 length: 13 residues. CDR3 nucleotides: TGTGCCAGCAGGCCAACACAGATCCCTGAAGCTTTCTTT. As protein: CASRPTQIPEAFF.

This clonotype came up many times. This sequence joins TRBV5-4 and TRBJ2-1, with TRBD2 identical over 13 bases. This CDR3 has 17 amino acids. Germline CDR1 is SGHNT and CDR2 is YYREEE (reference sequence). J was trimmed by 2 bases and V by 4 bases; bases with no gene match: 6. CDR3 coding DNA: TGTGCCAGCAGCCGGACTAGCGGGGGCCGACCCTACAATGAGCAGTTCTTC. Encoded protein: CASSRTSGGRPYNEQFF.

This clonotype came up a few times. The chain has TRBV27 and TRBJ1-5; 8 bases map to TRBD1. Germline V CDR1 and CDR2: MNHEY, SMNVEV (reference sequence). The CDR3 sequence is 21 residues long. The V segment lost 5 bases and the J segment 0 bases; nucleotides outside the gene matches: 21. Here the CDR3 reads CASSQTYSPKFQGASNQPQHF. DNA of the CDR3: TGTGCCAGCAGTCAGACCTATAGCCCCAAATTCCAGGGGGCTAGCAATCAGCCCCAGCATTTT.

This clonotype was seen repeatedly, ten times or more. The chain combines TRBV3-1 with TRBJ2-1; a possible D gene is TRBD2 (5 bases). The CDR3 contains 15 residues. From germline, CDR1 is LGHDT and CDR2 YNNKEL (reference sequence). V was cut by 1 base and J by 4 bases, with 11 bases left in between. CDR3 nucleotides: TGTGCCAGCAGCCAAGTTGGACTGAGATACAATGAGCAGTTCTTC. Translation gives CASSQVGLRYNEQFF.

The chain has TRBV29-1 and TRBJ2-3; 9 bases are shared with TRBD2. CDR1 and CDR2 from the germline V gene are SQVTM and ANQGSEA. CDR3 size: 15 residues. V shed 6 bases, J shed 2 bases, and the junction held 9 bases outside the gene matches. The DNA of the CDR3 is TGCAGCGTCCAACGACTAGCGGAAAACACAGATACGCAGTATTTT. Translation gives CSVQRLAENTDTQYF.